This T cell receptor beta chain was sequenced in a study of blood T cell repertoires in COVID-19. Original handling: Cell counts per sample came from amplifying reference gene primers. Clones were sequenced by immunoSEQ multiplex PCR, and TCRdb holds only the in-frame ones, with some missing. V, J and clone size reflect that table, while D and trimming were determined from the DNA. The table lists about 190,000 clones, around 85% of them singletons. Germline V CDR1 and CDR2: SNHLY, FYNNEI. The CDR3 runs to 13 residues. The rearrangement links TRBV2 to TRBJ2-3, with TRBD2 matching 10 bases. The clonotype comes from a woman aged 25 to 39 who had recovered from COVID-19. Source material: PBMCs or T cells enriched from blood (not recorded which). The CDR3 loop reads CARAGGPADTQYF. CDR3 coding DNA: TGTGCGAGAGCGGGAGGGCCTGCGGATACGCAGTATTTT.